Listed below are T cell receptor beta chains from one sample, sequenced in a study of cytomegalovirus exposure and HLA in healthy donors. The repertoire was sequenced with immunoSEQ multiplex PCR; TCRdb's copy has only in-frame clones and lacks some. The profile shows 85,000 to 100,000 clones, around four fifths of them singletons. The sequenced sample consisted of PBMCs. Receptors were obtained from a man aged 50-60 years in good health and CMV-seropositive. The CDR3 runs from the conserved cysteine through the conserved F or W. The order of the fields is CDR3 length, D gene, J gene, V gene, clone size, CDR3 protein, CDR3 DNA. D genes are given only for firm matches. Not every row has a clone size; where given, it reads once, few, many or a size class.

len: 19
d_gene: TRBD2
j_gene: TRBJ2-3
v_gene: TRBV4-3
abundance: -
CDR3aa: CASSQGGLAGGISTDTQYF
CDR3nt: TGCGCCAGCAGCCAAGGAGGTCTAGCGGGGGGAATTAGCACAGATACGCAGTATTTT

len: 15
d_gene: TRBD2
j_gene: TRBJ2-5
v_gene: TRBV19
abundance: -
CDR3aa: CASSITSGGEETQYF
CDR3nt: TGTGCCAGTAGTATAACTAGCGGGGGAGAAGAGACCCAGTACTTC

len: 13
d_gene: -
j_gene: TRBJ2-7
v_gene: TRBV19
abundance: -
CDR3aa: CASTTGGSYEQYF
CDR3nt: TGTGCCAGTACCACCGGGGGCTCCTACGAGCAGTACTTC

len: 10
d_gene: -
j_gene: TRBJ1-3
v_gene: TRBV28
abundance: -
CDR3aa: CASSLNTIYF
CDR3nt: TGTGCCAGCAGCTTAAACACCATATATTTT

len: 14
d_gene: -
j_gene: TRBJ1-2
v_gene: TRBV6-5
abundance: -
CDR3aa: CASSYSYTGYGYTF
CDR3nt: TGTGCCAGCAGTTACTCTTATACAGGCTATGGCTACACCTTC

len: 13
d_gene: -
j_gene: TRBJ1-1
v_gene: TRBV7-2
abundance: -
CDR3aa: CASSLGGGTEAFF
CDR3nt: TGTGCCAGCAGCTTAGGGGGGGGCACTGAAGCTTTCTTT

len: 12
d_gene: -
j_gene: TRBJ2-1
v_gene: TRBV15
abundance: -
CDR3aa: CATSRDQDSEFF
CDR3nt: TGTGCCACCAGCAGAGATCAGGACTCAGAGTTCTTC

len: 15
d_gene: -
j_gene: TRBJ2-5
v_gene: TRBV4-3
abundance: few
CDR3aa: CASSQDRLARRPQYF
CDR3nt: TGCGCCAGCAGCCAAGATCGGCTAGCGAGGAGGCCCCAGTACTTC

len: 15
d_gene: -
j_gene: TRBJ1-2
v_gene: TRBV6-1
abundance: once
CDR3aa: CASSEPGVGGYGYTF
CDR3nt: TGTGCCAGCAGTGAACCCGGGGTGGGAGGCTATGGCTACACCTTC

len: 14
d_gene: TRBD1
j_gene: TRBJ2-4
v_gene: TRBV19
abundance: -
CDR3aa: CASSMGQFPGIQYF
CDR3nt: TGTGCCAGTAGTATGGGACAGTTTCCGGGCATTCAGTACTTC

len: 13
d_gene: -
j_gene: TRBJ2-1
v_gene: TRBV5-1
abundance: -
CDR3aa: CASGDGSSNEQFF
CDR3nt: TGCGCCAGCGGAGACGGGAGCTCCAATGAGCAGTTCTTC

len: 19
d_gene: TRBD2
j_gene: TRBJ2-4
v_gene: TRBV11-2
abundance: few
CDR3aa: CASSLVRTSGGDAKNIQYF
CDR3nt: TGTGCCAGCAGCTTAGTGCGGACTAGCGGGGGTGACGCCAAAAACATTCAGTACTTC

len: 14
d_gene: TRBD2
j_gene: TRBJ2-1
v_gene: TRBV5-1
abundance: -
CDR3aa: CASSLQRGHNEQFF
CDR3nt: TGCGCCAGCAGCTTGCAGCGGGGACACAATGAGCAGTTCTTC

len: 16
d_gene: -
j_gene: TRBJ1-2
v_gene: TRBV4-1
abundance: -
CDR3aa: CASSQVGTLHPRGYTF
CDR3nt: TGCGCCAGCAGCCAAGTAGGAACATTACATCCTAGGGGCTACACCTTC

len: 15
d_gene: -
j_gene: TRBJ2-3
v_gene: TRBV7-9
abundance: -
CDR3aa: CSSSYFGGSTDTQYF
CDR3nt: TGTTCCAGCAGCTACTTTGGGGGGTCCACAGATACGCAGTATTTT

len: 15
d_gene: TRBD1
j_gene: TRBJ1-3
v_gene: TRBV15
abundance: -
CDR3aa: CATSTSRGLGNTIYF
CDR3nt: TGTGCCACCAGCACCAGCAGGGGGCTGGGAAACACCATATATTTT

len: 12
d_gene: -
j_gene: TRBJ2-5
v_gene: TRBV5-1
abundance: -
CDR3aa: CASSVDQGDQYF
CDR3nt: TGCGCCAGCAGCGTTGATCAGGGTGACCAGTACTTC

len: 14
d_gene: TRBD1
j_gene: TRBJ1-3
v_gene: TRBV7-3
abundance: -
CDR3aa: CASSLTGAGNTIYF
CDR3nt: TGTGCCAGCAGCTTGACAGGGGCTGGAAACACCATATATTTT

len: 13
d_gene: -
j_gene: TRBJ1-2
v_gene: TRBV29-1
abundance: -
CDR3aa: CSVETGSYYGYTF
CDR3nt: TGCAGCGTTGAAACAGGTAGTTACTATGGCTACACCTTC

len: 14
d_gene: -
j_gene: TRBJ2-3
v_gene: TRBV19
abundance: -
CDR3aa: CASRIQGDTDTQYF
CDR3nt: TGTGCCAGTCGAATCCAGGGTGACACAGATACGCAGTATTTT

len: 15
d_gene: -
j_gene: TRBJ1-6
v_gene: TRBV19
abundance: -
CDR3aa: CASTETGQGSSPLHF
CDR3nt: TGTGCCAGTACAGAGACAGGCCAAGGCAGTTCACCCCTCCACTTT

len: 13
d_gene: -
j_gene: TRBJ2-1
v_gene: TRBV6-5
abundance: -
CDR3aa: CASSNSGSNEQFF
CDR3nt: TGTGCCAGCAGCAATAGCGGCAGCAATGAGCAGTTCTTC

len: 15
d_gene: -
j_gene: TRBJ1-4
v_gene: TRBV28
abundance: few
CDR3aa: CASSGDFLPGEKLFF
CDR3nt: TGTGCCAGCAGCGGGGACTTTCTGCCCGGTGAAAAACTGTTTTTT